In this sample, the clone carrying this T cell receptor beta chain turned up many times. The antigen is unknown. This sample is drawn from a study of T cell repertoires in cytomegalovirus infection. Study details: Indications of both CMV infection and matching HLA type were provided by public TCR beta signatures. Study results and limitations: CMV-specific TCR beta clonotypes restricted by HLA-C dominated the ex vivo response.

Each CDR3 protein is one row after TCRdb ran MiXCR on the reads. The table includes more than 250,000 distinct CDR3 sequences, 25% detected once. The CDR3 length is 14 residues. Trimming removed 1 base from V and 4 bases from J, with 10 bases in between. V gene TRBV12-3 or TRBV12-4 combines with J gene TRBJ1-1; D is unresolved. This sequence originates from a human donor in good health (CMV status not recorded). Some clones in this sample may be carry-over from other donors' samples. Sequences were derived from cultured PBMCs, sampled from culture after CMV antigen stimulation. CDR3 in DNA: TGTGCCAGCAGTTTAGGCCGGGTTCGCACTGAAGCTTTCTTT. Its protein product is CASSLGRVRTEAFF.